This TCR beta chain comes out of a study of shared clonotypes between healthy human individuals. In the original workflow: Because ImmunoSEQ provided only junction sequences with no quality scores, the filtering differed. Sequenced by immunoSEQ multiplex PCR; TCRdb stores in-frame clones only, minus some. V and J calls and clone size come straight from that table; D and trimming were deduced from the DNA. The sample holds some 800,000 clones; around 93% are singletons and the top ten take approximately 25%. A note on this clone: Its target is unknown. The same CDR3 is also encoded by other DNA sequences in this sample.

Germline V CDR1 and CDR2: MNHEY, SMNVEV (reference sequence). The CDR3 runs to 12 residues. Trimming left V 3 bases short and J 5 bases short, with 4 bases between. Overall study findings and caveats: Shared clonotypes across all four donors exceeded non-shared ones in generation probability. As a rule, naive subsets had a larger estimated richness than memory subsets.

The naive CD8 subset, CD45RO-negative cells positively selected for CCR7, excluded terminally differentiated effector memory CD45RA+ cells. What was sequenced was naive CD8+ T cells sorted from blood. This sequence joins TRBV27 and TRBJ2-2; D is ambiguous. The receptor's source is a man younger than 40 in good health. CDR3 nucleotides: TGTGCCAGCAGTTTTGGGACCGGGGAGCTGTTTTTT. Translation gives CASSFGTGELFF.